This T cell receptor (beta chain) was found in a study of human T cells and chemical hapten exposure (dated by TCRdb to the early 2020s). Notes on the research overall: For sensitization, 2% DPC in acetone was applied to a 2 cm by 2 cm area of upper inner arm skin. Throughout the study period of around 25 weeks, patients also received therapeutic DPC doses to the scalp every week. Patch testing was performed on the upper back with Finn chambers containing 0.01% DPC, and the patch tests were scored after 6 days according to International Contact Dermatitis Research Group standards. The mostly female patient cohort included alopecia areata with under or over 50% scalp involvement, alopecia totalis and alopecia universalis. The libraries were sequenced as a pool, and the TCR yield per sample differed mostly because of small variations in library volumes within the pool. Peripheral blood TCR repertoire changes were tracked in vivo in alopecia patients during primary and secondary sensitization to the hapten diphenylcyclopropenone (DPC). Blood was sampled from patients pre-sensitization (week 0) and at 2, 6 and about 24 weeks after DPC sensitization. About 30 alopecia patients provided blood for TCR sequencing at one to four time points (pre-sensitization, 2, 6 and 24 weeks). Results the study describes overall, beyond this receptor: DPC sensitization did not change how many TCRs were above 1 in 1000 frequency, and no evidence was found of alterations in global repertoire structure. Patch test score was positively correlated with the number of PT1 expanded TCRs, with significance at thresholds 8, 16 and 32 but not at 4. Compared with pre-sensitization or healthy control sets, expanded TCRs formed significantly more large CDR3 similarity clusters, which is consistent with antigen-driven responses. All patients had alopecia, a presumed autoimmune disease, so their immune response might differ from that of healthy individuals. After repeated subsampling, the strength of the expansion versus patch-test correlation and the threshold at which it became significant changed.

The sample's time point, from its label and the paper: pre-sensitization, week 0. Explained via the paper, the treatment or condition label denotes: therapeutic diphenylcyclopropenone sensitization with weekly scalp DPC. At every patch-test visit, the blood draw took place before the patch test was put on. Eligible patients were aged 18 to 70, diagnosed with alopecia, deemed suitable for DPC therapy, and excluded if pregnant. Unfractionated whole blood was collected in Tempus Blood RNA tubes, and total RNA was extracted from that blood. This clonotype has only a few counts. The antigen this receptor binds is unknown. It has no much larger one-base neighbor in the sample; base qualities were not kept. Trimming removed 6 bases from V and 0 bases from J, leaving 12 bases between the germline ends. Looking up the germline V gene yields CDR1 SGHRS and CDR2 YFSETQ. From its cysteine to its phenylalanine, the CDR3 spans 14 amino acids. Of all the DNA, just the CDR3 is kept, 42 bases in frame from base 1.

Preparation of the library involved RACE. Sequencing instrument: NextSeq 500. During library preparation, unique molecular identifiers were attached to individual cDNA molecules so that TCRs could be counted quantitatively and reproducibly. For every blood RNA sample, sequencing covered both the TCR alpha and TCR beta chains. Per the source publication's procedure: The median number of TCRs per sample was approximately 98,000, ranging from about 23,224 to 700,000. The Decombinator software suite was used to annotate V, J and CDR3 in the TCR reads. For the PS versus PT1 abundance plots, all samples were subsampled to the same number of TCRs (28,000). Expanded TCRs were defined as absent before sensitization and observed at least eight times at the 2-week time point. TCRdb cleaned the public reads at Q25 with fastp, built clones with MiXCR and kept in-frame beta chains. CDR3 protein sequences are deduplicated, and each keeps its most common genes and DNA. In this record, the V and J calls reflect TCRdb's handling and not the investigators' own analysis. For this sample there are fewer than 300,000 distinct CDR3 sequences; approximately 8% appear just once. Roughly 1.2% of the sample goes to the ten largest clones.

The rearrangement joined TRBV5-1 to TRBJ1-1; the D gene is perhaps TRBD1, on 5 matching bases. Sample: whole blood, taken in connection with sensitization to the hapten diphenylcyclopropenone (DPC). This sequence was found in a man aged 18 to 29 with alopecia areata. Some clones in this sample may be carry-over from other donors' samples. The CDR3 amino acid sequence is: CASKRDGMNTEAFF. The DNA reads as follows: TGCGCCAGCAAGAGGGACGGCATGAACACTGAAGCTTTCTTT.